The subject of this entry is one T cell receptor (beta chain). This entry comes from a study of blood T cell repertoires in COVID-19. The study recruited people aged roughly 18 to 95 years across approximately 23 US areas. Authors' analysis steps: Nucleated cell counts were estimated from reference gene primer amplification. The data were produced by immunoSEQ multiplex PCR, yet TCRdb's version contains in-frame clones alone and is incomplete. V and J calls and clone size are copied from that table; D and trimming were computed from the DNA. Among 150,000 to 250,000 clones listed, roughly four fifths were seen once. Looked up from germline, CDR1 is LNHNV and CDR2 is YYDKDF (reference sequence). The length of the CDR3 is 16 residues. The trim removed 1 base at V and 5 bases at J, leaving 7 bases unmatched.

This TCR derives from a man aged 40-49 years who had recovered from COVID-19. The sequenced sample was PBMCs or T cells enriched from blood (not recorded which). The chain joins TRBV15 to TRBJ1-4; 7 bases agree with TRBD1. This CDR3 reads CATSRATGVGNEKLFF. CDR3 bases: TGTGCCACCAGCAGAGCTACAGGGGTTGGAAATGAAAAACTGTTTTTT.